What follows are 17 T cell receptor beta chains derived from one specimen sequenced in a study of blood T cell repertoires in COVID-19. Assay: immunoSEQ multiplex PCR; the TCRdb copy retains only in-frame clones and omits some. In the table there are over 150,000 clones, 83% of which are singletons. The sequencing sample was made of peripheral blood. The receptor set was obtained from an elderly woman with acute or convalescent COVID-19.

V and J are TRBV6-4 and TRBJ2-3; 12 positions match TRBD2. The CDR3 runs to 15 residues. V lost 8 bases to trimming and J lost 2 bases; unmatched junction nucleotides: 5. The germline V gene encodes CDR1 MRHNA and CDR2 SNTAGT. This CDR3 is CASATSGGTTDTQYF. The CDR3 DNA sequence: TGTGCCAGCGCGACTAGCGGGGGAACCACAGATACGCAGTATTTT.

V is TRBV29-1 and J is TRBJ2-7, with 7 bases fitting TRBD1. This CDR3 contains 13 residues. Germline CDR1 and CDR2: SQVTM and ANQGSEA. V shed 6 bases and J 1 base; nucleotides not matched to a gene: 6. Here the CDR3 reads CSVRDSGSYEQYF. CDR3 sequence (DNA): TGCAGCGTCCGGGACAGCGGTTCCTACGAGCAGTACTTC.

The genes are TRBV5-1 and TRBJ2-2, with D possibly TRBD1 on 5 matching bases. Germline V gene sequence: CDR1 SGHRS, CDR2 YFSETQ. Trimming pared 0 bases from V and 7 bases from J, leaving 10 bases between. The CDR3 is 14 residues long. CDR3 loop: CASSLEGFIGELFF. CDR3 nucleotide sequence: TGCGCCAGCAGCTTGGAGGGGTTTATCGGGGAGCTGTTTTTT. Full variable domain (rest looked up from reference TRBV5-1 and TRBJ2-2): KAGVTQTPRYLIKTRGQQVTLSCSPISGHRSVSWYQQTPGQGLQFLFEYFSETQRNKGNFPGRFSGRQFSNSRSEMNVSTLELGDSALYLCASSLEGFIGELFFGEGSRLTVL.

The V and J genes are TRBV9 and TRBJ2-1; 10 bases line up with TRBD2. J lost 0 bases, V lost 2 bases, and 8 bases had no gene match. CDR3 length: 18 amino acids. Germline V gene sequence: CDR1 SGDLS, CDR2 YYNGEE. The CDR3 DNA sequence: TGTGCCAGCAGCGTCGATCTAGCGGGGGTAAGCTCCTACAATGAGCAGTTCTTC. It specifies CASSVDLAGVSSYNEQFF. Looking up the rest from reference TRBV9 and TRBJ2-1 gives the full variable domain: DSGVTQTPKHLITATGQRVTLRCSPRSGDLSVYWYQQSLDQGLQFLIQYYNGEERAKGNILERFSAQQFPDLHSELNLSSLELGDSALYFCASSVDLAGVSSYNEQFFGPGTRLTVL.

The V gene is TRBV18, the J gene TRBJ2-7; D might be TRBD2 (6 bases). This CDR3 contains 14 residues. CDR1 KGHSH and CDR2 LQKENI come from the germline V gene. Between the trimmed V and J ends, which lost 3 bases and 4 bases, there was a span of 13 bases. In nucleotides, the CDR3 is TGTGCCAGCTCACCCCGGGGAGGAGATTACGAGCAGTACTTC. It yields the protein CASSPRGGDYEQYF.

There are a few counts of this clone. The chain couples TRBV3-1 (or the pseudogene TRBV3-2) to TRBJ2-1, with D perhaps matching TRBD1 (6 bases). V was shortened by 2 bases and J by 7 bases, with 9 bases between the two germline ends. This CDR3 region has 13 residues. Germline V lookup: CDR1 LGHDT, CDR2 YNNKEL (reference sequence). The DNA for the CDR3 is TGTGCCAGCAGCCAATCAGGGGTGAATGAGCAGTTCTTC. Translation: CASSQSGVNEQFF.

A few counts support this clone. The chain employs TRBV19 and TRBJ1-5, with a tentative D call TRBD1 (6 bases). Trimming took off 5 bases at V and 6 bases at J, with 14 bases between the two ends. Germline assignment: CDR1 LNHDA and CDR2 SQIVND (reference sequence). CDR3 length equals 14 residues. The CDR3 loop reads CASSSRGRGQPQHF. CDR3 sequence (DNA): TGTGCCAGTAGTTCCAGGGGACGCGGTCAGCCCCAGCATTTT.

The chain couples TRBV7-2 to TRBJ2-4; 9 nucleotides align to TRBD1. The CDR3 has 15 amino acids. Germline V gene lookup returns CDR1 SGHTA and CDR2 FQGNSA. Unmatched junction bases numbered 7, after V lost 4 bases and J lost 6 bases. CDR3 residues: CASSSMETGGNIQYF. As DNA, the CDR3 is TGTGCCAGCAGCTCCATGGAGACAGGGGGAAACATTCAGTACTTC.

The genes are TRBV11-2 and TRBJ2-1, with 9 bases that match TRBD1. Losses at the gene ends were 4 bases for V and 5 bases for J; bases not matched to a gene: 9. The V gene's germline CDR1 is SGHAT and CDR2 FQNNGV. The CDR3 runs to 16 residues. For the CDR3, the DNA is TGTGCCAGCAGCTCTGTCCGGGACAGGGCCCACAATGAGCAGTTCTTC. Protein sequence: CASSSVRDRAHNEQFF.

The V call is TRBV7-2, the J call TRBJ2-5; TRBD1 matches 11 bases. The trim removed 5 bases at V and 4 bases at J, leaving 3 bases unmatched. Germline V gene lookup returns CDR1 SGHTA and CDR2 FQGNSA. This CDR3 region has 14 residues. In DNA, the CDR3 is TGTGCCAGCAGCCCGGACAGGGGGCTAGAGACCCAGTACTTC. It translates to CASSPDRGLETQYF.

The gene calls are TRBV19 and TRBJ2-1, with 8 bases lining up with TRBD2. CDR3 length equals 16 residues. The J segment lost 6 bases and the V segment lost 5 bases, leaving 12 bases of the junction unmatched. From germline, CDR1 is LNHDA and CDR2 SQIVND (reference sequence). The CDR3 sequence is CASSWWRGVEPNEQFF. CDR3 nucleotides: TGTGCCAGTAGTTGGTGGCGGGGGGTTGAACCCAATGAGCAGTTCTTC.

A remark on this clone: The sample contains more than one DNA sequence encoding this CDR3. CDR3 region: CASSLAPANYGYTF. CDR3 nucleotide sequence: TGTGCCAGCAGCTTAGCACCAGCTAACTATGGCTACACCTTC. V is TRBV7-2 and J is TRBJ1-2; D gene ambiguous. Trimming took 0 bases from V and 0 from J, leaving 5 bases between them. Germline V gene lookup returns CDR1 SGHTA and CDR2 FQGNSA. This CDR3 is built from 14 residues.

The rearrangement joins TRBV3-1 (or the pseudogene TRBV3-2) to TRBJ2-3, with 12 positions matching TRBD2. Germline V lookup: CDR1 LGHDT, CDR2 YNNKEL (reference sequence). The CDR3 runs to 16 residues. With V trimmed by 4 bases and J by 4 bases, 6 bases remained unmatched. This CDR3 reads CASSRLTSGSADTQYF. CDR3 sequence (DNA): TGTGCCAGCAGCCGATTGACTAGCGGGAGCGCAGATACGCAGTATTTT.

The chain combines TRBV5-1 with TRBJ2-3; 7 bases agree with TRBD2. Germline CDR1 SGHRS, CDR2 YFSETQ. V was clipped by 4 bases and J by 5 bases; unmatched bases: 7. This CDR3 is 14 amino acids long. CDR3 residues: CASSLERDKDTQYF. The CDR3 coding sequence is TGCGCCAGCAGCCTGGAGCGGGATAAAGATACGCAGTATTTT.

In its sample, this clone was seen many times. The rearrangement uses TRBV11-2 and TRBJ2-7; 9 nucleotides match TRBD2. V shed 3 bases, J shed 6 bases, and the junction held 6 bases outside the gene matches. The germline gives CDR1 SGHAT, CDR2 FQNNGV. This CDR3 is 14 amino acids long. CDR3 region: CASSLGLALREQYF. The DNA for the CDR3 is TGTGCCAGCAGCTTGGGACTAGCCCTGCGCGAGCAGTACTTC.

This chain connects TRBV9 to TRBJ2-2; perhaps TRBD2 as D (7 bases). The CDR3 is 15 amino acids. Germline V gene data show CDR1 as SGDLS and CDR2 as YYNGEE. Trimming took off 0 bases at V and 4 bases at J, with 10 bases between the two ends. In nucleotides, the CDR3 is TGTGCCAGCAGCGTAGTTGCGGGGGCCACCGGGGAGCTGTTTTTT. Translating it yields CASSVVAGATGELFF. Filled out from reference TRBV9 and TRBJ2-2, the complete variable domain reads DSGVTQTPKHLITATGQRVTLRCSPRSGDLSVYWYQQSLDQGLQFLIQYYNGEERAKGNILERFSAQQFPDLHSELNLSSLELGDSALYFCASSVVAGATGELFFGEGSRLTVL.

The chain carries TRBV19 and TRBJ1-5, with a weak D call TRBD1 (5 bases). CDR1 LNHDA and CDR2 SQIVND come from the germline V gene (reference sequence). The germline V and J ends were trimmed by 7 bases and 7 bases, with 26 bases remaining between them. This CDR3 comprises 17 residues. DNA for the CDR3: TGTGCCAGTACCCAAACGGTCGGAGGGGTTCGTGTGCAGCCCCAGCATTTT. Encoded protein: CASTQTVGGVRVQPQHF.